The sequence of this T cell receptor beta chain was determined in a study of blood T cell repertoires in COVID-19. Study-wide background: Sites across the United States, Italy and Spain contributed samples from acute and convalescent COVID-19. Sample material is recorded as cDNA or gDNA derived from T cells, B-cell-depleted T cells, or PBMCs.

V was clipped by 4 bases and J by 7 bases; unmatched bases: 6. Germline V gives CDR1 MNHEY, CDR2 SMNVEV (reference sequence). CDR3 length equals 14 residues. In the authors' workflow: Amplification of reference gene primers provided the estimated nucleated cell counts. Repertoires were generated with immunoSEQ multiplex PCR, while TCRdb's copy carries only in-frame clones and drops some. The V and J calls and clone size were taken over from that table, and D and trimming were inferred from the DNA. The table includes 40,000 to 50,000 clones, 89% detected once. Sequenced material: peripheral blood. The rearrangement uses TRBV27 and TRBJ2-1; 8 bases are shared with TRBD1. This clonotype was obtained from a man aged 45-65 years with active COVID-19. CDR3 in DNA: TGTGCCAGCAGTTCGATCACAGGGGGGAATGAGCAGTTCTTC. This gives the protein CASSSITGGNEQFF.